Below are 6 T cell receptor beta chains sequenced from a single sample in a study of T cells after yellow fever vaccination. TCRdb re-called the 5' RACE reads through MiXCR, storing one row per CDR3 protein. The sample includes over 45,000 distinct CDR3 sequences, around 6.2% of them seen just once. The specimen was PBMCs, either bulk or a sorted T-cell subset (CD4+, CD8+, memory, or dextramer-sorted; not recorded which), collected on the day of the yellow fever booster vaccination. Receptors were obtained from a man aged 18 to 30 who received the YFV17D yellow fever vaccine.

At least ten counts were recorded for this clonotype. This chain uses TRBV12-3 or TRBV12-4 with TRBJ1-2; no clear D. Trimming stripped 6 bases from V and 4 bases from J, with 12 bases between. The CDR3 loop spans 13 amino acids. This CDR3 reads CASSPGLTYGYTF. The CDR3 bases are TGTGCCAGCAGCCCCGGGCTTACCTATGGCTACACCTTC.

This clonotype was observed at least ten times. This chain connects TRBV27 to TRBJ1-5, with 9 bases matching TRBD1. CDR3 size: 19 residues. Germline lookup yields CDR1 MNHEY and CDR2 SMNVEV (reference sequence). Trimming took 6 bases from V and 6 from J; bases not matched to a gene: 21. The CDR3 DNA reads TGTGCCAGCAGCCCTGGGCGGGACAGGGACGTACCGAGGGGTCAGCCCCAGCATTTT. Translating it yields CASSPGRDRDVPRGQPQHF.

This clonotype was counted ten times or more. V gene TRBV28 combines with J gene TRBJ2-1, with D possibly matching TRBD1 (5 bases). There are 15 residues in the CDR3. Trimming shortened V by 3 bases and J by 3 bases, and 12 bases separated the two germline ends. Germline loops: CDR1 MDHEN, CDR2 SYDVKM. CDR3 sequence reads: CASSLSQAYYNEQFF. The CDR3 coding sequence is TGTGCCAGCAGTTTGTCACAGGCTTACTACAATGAGCAGTTCTTC. Drawing the rest from reference TRBV28 and TRBJ2-1, the complete variable domain is DVKVTQSSRYLVKRTGEKVFLECVQDMDHENMFWYRQDPGLGLRLIYFSYDVKMKEKGDIPEGYSVSREKKERFSLILESASTNQTSMYLCASSLSQAYYNEQFFGPGTRLTVL.

This clonotype appeared many times. V usage is TRBV4-1 and J usage is TRBJ2-3, with 9 bases matching TRBD2. CDR3 length: 17 amino acids. The germline CDR1 and CDR2 sequences are MGHRA and YSYEKL. After removal of 1 base from V and 2 bases from J, the junction contained 7 bases not matched to a gene. CDR3 sequence reads: CASSQGPAGGLTDTQYF. For the CDR3, the DNA is TGCGCCAGCAGCCAAGGGCCAGCGGGGGGACTCACAGATACGCAGTATTTT.

This CDR3 is CASSPDWSSPLHF. As DNA, the CDR3 is TGCGCCAGCAGCCCGGACTGGAGTTCACCCCTCCACTTT. The chain uses TRBV5-1 and TRBJ1-6; D gene unclear. V lost 4 bases to trimming and J lost 9 bases, with 11 bases between them. In germline, CDR1 is SGHRS, CDR2 YFSETQ. CDR3 length: 13 amino acids.

V and J are TRBV7-8 and TRBJ2-3; tentatively, D is TRBD2 (5 bases). The CDR3 consists of 19 residues. With 0 bases removed from V and 1 base from J, the gap between germline ends came to 20 bases. Looked up from germline, CDR1 is SGHVS and CDR2 is FQNEAQ. CDR3 DNA: TGTGCCAGCAGCTTAGCGCGTTTTGTGGTGGGAGCCCGCACAGATACGCAGTATTTT. It translates to CASSLARFVVGARTDTQYF.